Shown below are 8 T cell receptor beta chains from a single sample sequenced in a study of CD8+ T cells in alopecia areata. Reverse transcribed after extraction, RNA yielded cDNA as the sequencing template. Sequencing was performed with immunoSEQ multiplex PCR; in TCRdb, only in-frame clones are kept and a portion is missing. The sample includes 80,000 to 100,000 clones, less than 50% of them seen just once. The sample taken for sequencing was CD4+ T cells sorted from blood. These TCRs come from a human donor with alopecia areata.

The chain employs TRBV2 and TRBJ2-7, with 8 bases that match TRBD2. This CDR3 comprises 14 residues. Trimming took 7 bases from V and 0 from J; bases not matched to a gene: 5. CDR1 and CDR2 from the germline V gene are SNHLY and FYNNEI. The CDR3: CASKLAGSSYEQYF. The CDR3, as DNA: TGTGCCAGCAAGCTAGCGGGTTCCTCCTACGAGCAGTACTTC. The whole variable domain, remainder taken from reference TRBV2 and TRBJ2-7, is EPEVTQTPSHQVTQMGQEVILRCVPISNHLYFYWYRQILGQKVEFLVSFYNNEISEKSEIFDDQFSVERPDGSNFTLKIRSTKLEDSAMYFCASKLAGSSYEQYFGPGTRLTVT.

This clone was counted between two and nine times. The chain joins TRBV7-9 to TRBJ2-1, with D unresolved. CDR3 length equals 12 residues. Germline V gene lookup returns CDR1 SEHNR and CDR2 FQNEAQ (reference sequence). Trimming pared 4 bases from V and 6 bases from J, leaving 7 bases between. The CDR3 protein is CASSSNTNEQFF. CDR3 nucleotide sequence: TGTGCCAGCAGCTCCAATACCAATGAGCAGTTCTTC.

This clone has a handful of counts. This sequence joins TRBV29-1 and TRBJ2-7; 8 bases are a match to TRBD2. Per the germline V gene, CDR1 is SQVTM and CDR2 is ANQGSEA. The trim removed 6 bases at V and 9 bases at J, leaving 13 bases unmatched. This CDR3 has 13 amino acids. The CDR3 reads CSVALAALNGQYF. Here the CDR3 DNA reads TGCAGCGTAGCACTAGCGGCGCTTAATGGGCAGTACTTC.

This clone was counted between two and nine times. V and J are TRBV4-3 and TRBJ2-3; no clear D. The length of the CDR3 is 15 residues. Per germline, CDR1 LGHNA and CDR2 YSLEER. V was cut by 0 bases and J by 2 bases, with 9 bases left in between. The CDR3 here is CASSQESRPTDTQYF. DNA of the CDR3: TGCGCCAGCAGCCAAGAATCCAGGCCCACAGATACGCAGTATTTT.

DNA for the CDR3: TGTGCCAGCTCACCTCTAGCCGGGACAGGGGAAGAGACCCAGTACTTC. Translation gives CASSPLAGTGEETQYF. The V call is TRBV18, the J call TRBJ2-5, with 10 bases that match TRBD1. Germline assignment: CDR1 KGHSH and CDR2 LQKENI. With V trimmed by 3 bases and J by 3 bases, 7 bases remained unmatched. The CDR3 is 16 residues long.

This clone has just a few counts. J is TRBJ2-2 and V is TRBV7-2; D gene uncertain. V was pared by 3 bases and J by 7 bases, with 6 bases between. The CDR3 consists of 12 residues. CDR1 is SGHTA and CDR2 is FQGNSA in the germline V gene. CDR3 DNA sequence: TGTGCCAGCAGCTTCCGGGTCGGGGAGCTGTTTTTT. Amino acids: CASSFRVGELFF.

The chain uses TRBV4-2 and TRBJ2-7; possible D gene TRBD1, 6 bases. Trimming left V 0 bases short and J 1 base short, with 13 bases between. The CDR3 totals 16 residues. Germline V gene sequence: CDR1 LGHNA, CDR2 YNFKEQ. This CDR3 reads CASSQEGGQPSYEQYF. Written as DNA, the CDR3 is TGTGCCAGCAGCCAAGAAGGAGGACAGCCATCCTACGAGCAGTACTTC.

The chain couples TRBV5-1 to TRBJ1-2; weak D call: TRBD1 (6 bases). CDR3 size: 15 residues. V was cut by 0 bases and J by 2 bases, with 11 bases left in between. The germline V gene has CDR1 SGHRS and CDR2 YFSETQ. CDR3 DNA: TGCGCCAGCAGCTTGGACTTCACAGGGAACTATGGCTACACCTTC. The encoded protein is CASSLDFTGNYGYTF. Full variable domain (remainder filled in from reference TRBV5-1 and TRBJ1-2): KAGVTQTPRYLIKTRGQQVTLSCSPISGHRSVSWYQQTPGQGLQFLFEYFSETQRNKGNFPGRFSGRQFSNSRSEMNVSTLELGDSALYLCASSLDFTGNYGYTFGSGTRLTVV.